The text below deals with one T cell receptor beta chain. This CDR3 is built from 16 residues. The V gene's germline CDR1 is SGHTA and CDR2 FQGNSA. V dropped 6 bases and J dropped 3; count of bases not matched to a gene: 10. Authors' processing steps: Estimated nucleated cell counts came from reference gene primer amplification. This table comes from immunoSEQ multiplex PCR, and its TCRdb copy is limited to in-frame clones, with some not included. The V and J calls and clone size come from that table; D and trimming were worked out from the DNA. Here the sample spans 200,000 to 300,000 clones, around 81% being singletons. These data originate in a study of blood T cell repertoires in COVID-19.

Sequencing input: peripheral blood. The receptor's source is a woman between 55 and 75 years old with active or convalescent COVID-19. This chain connects TRBV7-2 to TRBJ2-1; TRBD2 agrees at 8 bases. CDR3 region: CASRDRRGGDYNEQFF. CDR3 coding DNA: TGTGCCAGCAGAGATCGACGGGGGGGAGACTACAATGAGCAGTTCTTC.